A single sample gave rise to the 23 T cell receptor beta chains below, sequenced in a study of vaccination effects on CD4 cells after COVID-19. Ahead of sequencing, the ViraFEST assay grew antigen-specific CD4+ T cells using viral peptide pools. The culture ran for 10 days before CD4+ T cells were isolated. Vaccination of participants consisted of two doses of either the BNT162b2 or mRNA-1273 vaccine. These receptors are not linked to any known antigen. Data came from immunoSEQ multiplex PCR; TCRdb stores just in-frame clones and leaves some out. The sample has about 72,000 clones, 70% to 90% seen once. The specimen comprised CD4+ T cells from PBMCs cultured with HCoV-229E spike peptides, sampled after COVID-19 vaccination. Receptor source: a human donor who received a COVID-19 vaccine.

CDR3 in amino acids: CASSQDRGGETQYF. The CDR3 coding sequence is TGCGCCAGCAGCCAAGATAGAGGGGGGGAGACCCAGTACTTC. The rearrangement joins TRBV4-1 to TRBJ2-5, with D perhaps matching TRBD1 or TRBD2 (6 bases each). The CDR3 consists of 14 residues. V dropped 0 bases and J dropped 5 bases, with 10 bases sitting between them. Germline CDR1 MGHRA, CDR2 YSYEKL.

Here the CDR3 reads CAWSAGQGLVGYTF. The CDR3 DNA reads TGTGCCTGGAGTGCCGGACAGGGGTTAGTTGGCTACACCTTC. The chain has TRBV30 and TRBJ1-2, with 9 positions matching TRBD1. V lost 1 base and J lost 7; bases outside the gene matches: 7. Looked up from germline, CDR1 is GTSNPN and CDR2 is SVGIG (reference sequence). The CDR3 spans 14 residues.

V and J are TRBV19 and TRBJ1-3; D uncertain. The ends were cut back, 10 bases at V and 2 bases at J, with 12 bases in the middle. Germline V gene sequence: CDR1 LNHDA, CDR2 SQIVND (reference sequence). The CDR3 is 13 amino acids. CDR3 residues: CATTRTAGNTIYF. The CDR3 DNA follows: TGTGCCACTACAAGAACGGCTGGAAACACCATATATTTT. The whole variable domain, filled in from reference TRBV19 and TRBJ1-3, reads DGGITQSPKYLFRKEGQNVTLSCEQNLNHDAMYWYRQDPGQGLRLIYYSQIVNDFQKGDIAEGYSVSREKKESFPLTVTSAQKNPTAFYLCATTRTAGNTIYFGEGSWLTVV.

The chain has TRBV18 and TRBJ2-7; D is possibly TRBD1 (5 bases). Germline loops: CDR1 KGHSH, CDR2 LQKENI. This CDR3 comprises 12 residues. Between the trimmed V and J ends, which lost 4 bases and 3 bases, there was a span of 7 bases. DNA of the CDR3: TGTGCCAGCTCACAGGGGAACTACGAGCAGTACGTC. Protein sequence: CASSQGNYEQYV.

The chain employs TRBV7-3 and TRBJ2-1; D unresolved. Trimming shortened V by 0 bases and J by 2 bases, and 5 bases separated the two germline ends. The CDR3 extends over 14 amino acids. In germline, CDR1 is SGHTA, CDR2 FQGTGA. The CDR3 nucleotides read TGTGCCAGCAGCTTAACTAGGACCTACAATGAGCAGTTCTTC. Translation: CASSLTRTYNEQFF. Looking up the rest from reference TRBV7-3 and TRBJ2-1 gives the full variable domain: GAGVSQTPSNKVTEKGKYVELRCDPISGHTALYWYRQSLGQGPEFLIYFQGTGAADDSGLPNDRFFAVRPEGSVSTLKIQRTERGDSAVYLCASSLTRTYNEQFFGPGTRLTVL.

The chain uses TRBV6-5 and TRBJ2-1; 9 nucleotides match TRBD1. CDR3 length: 16 amino acids. J lost 7 bases, V lost 2 bases, and 9 bases had no gene match. The germline V gene encodes CDR1 MNHEY and CDR2 SVGAGI. The DNA of the CDR3 is TGTGCCAGCAGTTACCCCCGGGACAGGGCACTAAATGAGCAGTTCTTC. Protein sequence: CASSYPRDRALNEQFF.

The chain uses TRBV7-2 and TRBJ2-1, with TRBD2 matching over 11 bases. From germline, CDR1 is SGHTA and CDR2 FQGNSA. J gave up 12 bases and V 0 bases, and 10 bases lay outside the gene matches. The CDR3 has 16 residues. This CDR3 reads CASSLASGGARRRQFF. As DNA, the CDR3 is TGTGCCAGCAGCTTAGCTAGCGGGGGGGCCCGTCGACGGCAGTTCTTC.

The V and J genes are TRBV21-1 and TRBJ2-7. TRBV21-1 is assigned pseudogene status. The CDR3 length is 16 residues. In DNA form, the CDR3 reads TGTGCCAGCAGCAAAAAATGGGATCTAGACGTCTACGAGCAGTACGTC. As protein: CASSKKWDLDVYEQYV.

This sequence joins TRBV25-1 and TRBJ1-2, with D possibly TRBD1 on 5 matching bases. CDR1 MGHDK and CDR2 SYGVNS come from the germline V gene. There are 14 residues in the CDR3. The ends were cut back, 2 bases at V and 3 bases at J, with 10 bases in the middle. CDR3 in amino acids: CASSESGGYYGYTF. The CDR3 nucleotides are TGTGCCAGCAGTGAAAGCGGGGGGTACTATGGCTACACCTTC.

This chain uses TRBV29-1 with TRBJ1-1; the match to TRBD1 covers 9 bases. This CDR3 spans 13 amino acids. Per the germline V gene, CDR1 is SQVTM and CDR2 is ANQGSEA. Germline trimming cut 6 bases from V and 5 bases from J; bases unmatched to any gene: 7. CDR3 region: CSVHRGPRTEAFF. The CDR3 DNA sequence: TGCAGCGTGCACAGGGGGCCGCGGACTGAAGCTTTCTTT. Full variable domain (missing parts from reference TRBV29-1 and TRBJ1-1): SAVISQKPSRDICQRGTSLTIQCQVDSQVTMMFWYRQQPGQSLTLIATANQGSEATYESGFVIDKFPISRPNLTFSTLTVSNMSPEDSSIYLCSVHRGPRTEAFFGQGTRLTVV.

V usage is TRBV6-5 and J usage is TRBJ1-5; possibly TRBD1 for D (5 bases). Trimming removed 5 bases at V and 4 bases at J, with 12 bases between. The CDR3 runs 14 residues. Germline lookup yields CDR1 MNHEY and CDR2 SVGAGI. The CDR3 DNA reads TGTGCCAGCAGTCCTGACAGCACTAATCAGCCCCAGCATTTT. It codes for CASSPDSTNQPQHF.

This chain links TRBV6-5 with TRBJ1-3; D is uncertain. Germline V gene data show CDR1 as MNHEY and CDR2 as SVGAGI. The CDR3 spans 15 residues. V was pared by 1 base and J by 0 bases, with 7 bases between. The CDR3 coding sequence is TGTGCCAGCAGTTACTTTGGAGACTCTGGAAACACCATATATTTT. Translation gives CASSYFGDSGNTIYF.

This clone was seen a few times. V gene TRBV14 combines with J gene TRBJ2-2; the match to TRBD1 covers 9 bases. The length of the CDR3 is 16 residues. Germline V gives CDR1 SGHDN, CDR2 FVKESK. V trimming: 3 bases; J trimming: 2 bases; junction bases outside the gene matches: 4. The CDR3 nucleotides read TGTGCCAGCAGCCAGACGGGACAGGGTAACACCGGGGAGCTGTTTTTT. The encoded protein is CASSQTGQGNTGELFF.

The V and J genes are TRBV28 and TRBJ2-5; the D is unclear. The ends were cut back, 6 bases at V and 7 bases at J, with 9 bases in the middle. The CDR3 spans 11 residues. CDR1 is MDHEN and CDR2 is SYDVKM in the germline V gene. The CDR3 bases are TGTGCCAGCAGGGACCTCGGGACCCAGTACTTC. This encodes CASRDLGTQYF.

The rearrangement links TRBV5-1 to TRBJ1-4; D gene ambiguous. Germline V gives CDR1 SGHRS, CDR2 YFSETQ. This CDR3 contains 14 residues. Trimming left V 0 bases short and J 4 bases short, with 7 bases between. The CDR3: CASSLDSRNEKLFF. The CDR3 DNA reads TGCGCCAGCAGCTTGGACAGCCGTAATGAAAAACTGTTTTTT.

This chain joins TRBV18 and TRBJ1-2; the match to TRBD1 covers 8 bases. The junction had 7 bases not matched to a gene; V was cut back by 2 bases and J by 8 bases. This CDR3 is built from 14 residues. Germline CDR1 reads KGHSH; CDR2 reads LQKENI. For the CDR3, the DNA is TGTGCCAGCTCACCAGTCAGGGGGCTTCGGGGCTACACCTTC. As protein: CASSPVRGLRGYTF.

The chain uses TRBV5-5 and TRBJ2-7; D perhaps matches TRBD2 (5 bases). Germline V gene data show CDR1 as SGHKS and CDR2 as YYEKEE (reference sequence). The V end was cut by 0 bases, the J end by 0 bases, with 10 bases between. This CDR3 spans 15 amino acids. Here the CDR3 DNA reads TGTGCCAGCAGCTTGGGACTCGGGGACTCCTACGAGCAGTACGTC. Translation gives CASSLGLGDSYEQYV.

This chain links TRBV7-9 with TRBJ1-1; weak D call: TRBD1 (5 bases). This CDR3 spans 13 amino acids. Trimming took off 1 base at V and 3 bases at J, with 6 bases between the two ends. The V gene's germline CDR1 is SEHNR and CDR2 FQNEAQ (reference sequence). The DNA for the CDR3 is TGTGCCAGCAGCTTAGGGGGACACACTGAAGCTTTCTTT. The encoded protein is CASSLGGHTEAFF.

The chain combines TRBV5-4 with TRBJ1-2, with no clear D. V lost 5 bases and J 2 bases, leaving 10 bases between the germline ends. From germline, CDR1 is SGHNT and CDR2 YYREEE (reference sequence). The CDR3 runs to 13 residues. Written as DNA, the CDR3 is TGTGCCAGCAGTATGGACCGCAACTATGGCTACACCTTC. Its protein product is CASSMDRNYGYTF.

J is TRBJ2-3 and V is TRBV12-5, with TRBD1 as a possible D gene (5 bases). Germline V gives CDR1 LGHNT, CDR2 FRNRAP. The CDR3 consists of 18 residues. Trimming removed 0 bases from V and 0 bases from J, with 16 bases in between. The CDR3 protein is CASGLVPDGQTSTDTQYF. As DNA, the CDR3 is TGTGCTAGTGGTTTGGTACCGGACGGACAAACTAGCACAGATACGCAGTATTTT.

The chain combines TRBV29-1 with TRBJ2-3; tentatively, D is TRBD1 or TRBD2 (5 bases each). Germline V gene sequence: CDR1 SQVTM, CDR2 ANQGSEA. This CDR3 is built from 12 residues. V was shortened by 5 bases and J by 3 bases, with 9 bases between the two germline ends. The CDR3 here is CSVLGVTDTQYF. The CDR3 bases are TGCAGCGTTTTGGGGGTAACAGATACGCAGTATTTT.

The chain links TRBV5-1 to TRBJ2-3, with 9 bases matching TRBD2. This CDR3 has 17 amino acids. Looked up from germline, CDR1 is SGHRS and CDR2 is YFSETQ. V lost 7 bases to trimming and J lost 1 base; unmatched junction nucleotides: 13. CDR3: CASGPTPAGGGTDTQYF. Here the CDR3 DNA reads TGCGCCAGCGGCCCCACTCCAGCGGGGGGAGGCACAGATACGCAGTATTTT.

The DNA of the CDR3 is TGTGCCAGCAGTTACACGCCGGGACAGAAGTATGGCTACACCTTC. Translating gives CASSYTPGQKYGYTF. This chain connects TRBV6-5 to TRBJ1-2; 7 nucleotides agree with TRBD1. The germline V gene encodes CDR1 MNHEY and CDR2 SVGAGI. This CDR3 has 15 amino acids. The V and J ends lost 2 bases and 5 bases, in that order; junction bases with no gene match: 8.